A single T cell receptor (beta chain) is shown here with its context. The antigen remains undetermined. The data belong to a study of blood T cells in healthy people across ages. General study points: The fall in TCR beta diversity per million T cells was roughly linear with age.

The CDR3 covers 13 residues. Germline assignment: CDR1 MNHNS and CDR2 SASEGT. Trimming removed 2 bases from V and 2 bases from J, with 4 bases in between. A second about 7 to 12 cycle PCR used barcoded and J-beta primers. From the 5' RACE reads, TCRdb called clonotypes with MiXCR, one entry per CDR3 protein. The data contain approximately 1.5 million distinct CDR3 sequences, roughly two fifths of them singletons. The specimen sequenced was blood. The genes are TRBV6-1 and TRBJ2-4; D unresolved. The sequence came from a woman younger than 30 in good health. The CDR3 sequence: CASSEITKNIQYF. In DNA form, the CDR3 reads TGTGCCAGCAGTGAAATAACCAAAAACATTCAGTACTTC.